This TCR beta chain is from a study of blood T cell repertoires in COVID-19. Overall study context: Researchers got acute and convalescent COVID-19 samples from the United States, Italy and Spain. T cells, B-cell-depleted T cells, or PBMCs provided the cDNA or gDNA that served as material.

The CDR3 totals 14 residues. Germline CDR1 is MNHEY and CDR2 is SVGAGI. The V gene end was trimmed by 6 bases and the J gene end by 1 base; junction bases not matched to a gene: 3. Study processing details: Reference gene primer amplification gave nucleated cell count estimates. Clones were sequenced by immunoSEQ multiplex PCR, and TCRdb holds only the in-frame ones, with some missing. V and J calls and clone size follow that table, whereas D and trimming were derived from the DNA. This table has under 200,000 clones, over 70% appearing once. The TCR comes from an older woman with acute or convalescent COVID-19. Sequencing was carried out using peripheral blood. V is TRBV6-5 and J is TRBJ1-1; 9 nucleotides align to TRBD1. In DNA, the CDR3 is TGTGCCAGCAGGACAGGGGGTTGGAACACTGAAGCTTTCTTT. Amino acid sequence: CASRTGGWNTEAFF.